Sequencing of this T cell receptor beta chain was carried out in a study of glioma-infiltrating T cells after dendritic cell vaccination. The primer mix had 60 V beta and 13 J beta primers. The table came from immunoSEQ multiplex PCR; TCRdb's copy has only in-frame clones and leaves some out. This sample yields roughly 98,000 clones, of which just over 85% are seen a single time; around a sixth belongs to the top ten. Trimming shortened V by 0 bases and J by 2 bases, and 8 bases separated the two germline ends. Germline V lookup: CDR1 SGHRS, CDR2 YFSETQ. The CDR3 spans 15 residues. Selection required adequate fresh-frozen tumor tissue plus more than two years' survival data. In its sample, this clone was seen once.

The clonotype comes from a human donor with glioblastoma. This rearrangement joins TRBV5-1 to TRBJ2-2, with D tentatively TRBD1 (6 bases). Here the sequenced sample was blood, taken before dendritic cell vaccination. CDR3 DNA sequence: TGCGCCAGCAGCTTGGGAGGGGGAAACACCGGGGAGCTGTTTTTT. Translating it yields CASSLGGGNTGELFF.